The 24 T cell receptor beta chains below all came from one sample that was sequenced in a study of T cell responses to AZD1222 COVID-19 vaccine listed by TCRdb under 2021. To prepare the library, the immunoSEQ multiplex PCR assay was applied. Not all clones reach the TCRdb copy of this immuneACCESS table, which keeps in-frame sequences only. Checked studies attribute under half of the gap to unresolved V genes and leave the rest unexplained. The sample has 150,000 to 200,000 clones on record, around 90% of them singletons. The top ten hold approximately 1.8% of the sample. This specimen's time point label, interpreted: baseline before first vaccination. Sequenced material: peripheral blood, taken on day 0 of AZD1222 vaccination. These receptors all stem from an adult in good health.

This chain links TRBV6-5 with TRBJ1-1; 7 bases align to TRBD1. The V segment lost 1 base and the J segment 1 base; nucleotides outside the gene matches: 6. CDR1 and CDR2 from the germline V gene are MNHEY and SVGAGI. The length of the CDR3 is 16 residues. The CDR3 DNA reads TGTGCCAGCAGTTACTTACCGGGACAGAGGAACACTGAAGCTTTCTTT. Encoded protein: CASSYLPGQRNTEAFF.

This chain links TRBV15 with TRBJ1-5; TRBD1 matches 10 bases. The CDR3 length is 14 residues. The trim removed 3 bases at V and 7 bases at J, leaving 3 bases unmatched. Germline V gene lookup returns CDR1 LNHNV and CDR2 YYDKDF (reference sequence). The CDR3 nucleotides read TGTGCCACCAGCAGCATGACAGGGGGCCAGCCCCAGCATTTT. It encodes CATSSMTGGQPQHF.

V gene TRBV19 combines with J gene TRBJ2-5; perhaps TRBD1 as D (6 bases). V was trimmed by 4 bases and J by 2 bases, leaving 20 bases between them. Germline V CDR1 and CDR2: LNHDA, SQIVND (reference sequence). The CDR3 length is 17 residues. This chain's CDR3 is CASSTRQVGVEQETQYF. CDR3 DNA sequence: TGTGCCAGTAGTACAAGACAGGTAGGGGTTGAACAAGAGACCCAGTACTTC.

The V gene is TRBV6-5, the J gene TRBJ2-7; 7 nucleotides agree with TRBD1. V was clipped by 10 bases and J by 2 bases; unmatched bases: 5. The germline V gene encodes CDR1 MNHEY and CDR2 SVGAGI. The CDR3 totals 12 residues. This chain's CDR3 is CATATGAYEQYF. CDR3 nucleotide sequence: TGTGCCACCGCAACAGGGGCCTACGAGCAGTACTTC.

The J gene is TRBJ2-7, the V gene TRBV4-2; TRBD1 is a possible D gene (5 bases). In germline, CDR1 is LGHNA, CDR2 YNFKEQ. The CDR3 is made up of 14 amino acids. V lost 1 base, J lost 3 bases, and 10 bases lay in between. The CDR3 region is CASSQAGALYEQYF. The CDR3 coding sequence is TGTGCCAGCAGCCAAGCTGGGGCGCTCTACGAGCAGTACTTC.

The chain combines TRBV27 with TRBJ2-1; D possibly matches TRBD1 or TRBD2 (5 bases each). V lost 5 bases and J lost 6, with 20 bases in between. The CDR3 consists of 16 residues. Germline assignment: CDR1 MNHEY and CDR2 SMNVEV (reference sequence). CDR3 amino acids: CASSRSRGQGTNEQFF. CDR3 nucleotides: TGTGCCAGCAGTCGGTCCCGGGGCCAGGGCACCAATGAGCAGTTCTTC.

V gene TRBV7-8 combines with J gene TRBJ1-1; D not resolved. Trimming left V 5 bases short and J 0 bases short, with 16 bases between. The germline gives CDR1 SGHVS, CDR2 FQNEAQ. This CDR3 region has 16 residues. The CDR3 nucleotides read TGTGCCAGCAGCGATCCGGCGGGCCTCTTGAACACTGAAGCTTTCTTT. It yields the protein CASSDPAGLLNTEAFF.

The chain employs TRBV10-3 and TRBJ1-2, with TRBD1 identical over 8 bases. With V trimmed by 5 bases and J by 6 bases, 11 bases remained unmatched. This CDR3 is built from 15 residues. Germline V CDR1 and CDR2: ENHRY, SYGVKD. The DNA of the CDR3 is TGTGCCATCAGTTTTGGACAGGGCATCGGAGATGGCTACACCTTC. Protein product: CAISFGQGIGDGYTF.

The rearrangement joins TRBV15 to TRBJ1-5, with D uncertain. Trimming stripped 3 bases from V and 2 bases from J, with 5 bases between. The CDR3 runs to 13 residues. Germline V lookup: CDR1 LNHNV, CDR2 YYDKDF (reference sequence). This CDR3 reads CATSSQRNQPQHF. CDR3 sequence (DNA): TGTGCCACCAGCAGTCAGCGCAATCAGCCCCAGCATTTT.

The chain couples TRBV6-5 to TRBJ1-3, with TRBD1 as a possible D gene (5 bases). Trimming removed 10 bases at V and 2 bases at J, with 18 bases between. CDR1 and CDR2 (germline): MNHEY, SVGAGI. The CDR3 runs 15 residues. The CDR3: CATQRGGVAGNTIYF. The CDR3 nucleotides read TGTGCCACCCAAAGGGGCGGCGTCGCTGGAAACACCATATATTTT.

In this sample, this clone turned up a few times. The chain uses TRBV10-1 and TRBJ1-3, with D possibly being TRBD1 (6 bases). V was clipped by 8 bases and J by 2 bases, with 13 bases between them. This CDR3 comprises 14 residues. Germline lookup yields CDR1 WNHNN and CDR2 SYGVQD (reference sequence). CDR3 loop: CASRGGPAGNTIYF. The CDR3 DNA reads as TGCGCCAGCCGTGGGGGGCCGGCTGGAAACACCATATATTTT.

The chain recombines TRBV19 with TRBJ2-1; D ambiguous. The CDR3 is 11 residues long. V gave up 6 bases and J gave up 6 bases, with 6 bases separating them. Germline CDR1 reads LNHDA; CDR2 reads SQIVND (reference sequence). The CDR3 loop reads CASRRGNEQFF. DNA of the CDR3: TGTGCCAGTAGGAGAGGCAATGAGCAGTTCTTC. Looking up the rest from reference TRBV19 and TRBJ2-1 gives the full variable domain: DGGITQSPKYLFRKEGQNVTLSCEQNLNHDAMYWYRQDPGQGLRLIYYSQIVNDFQKGDIAEGYSVSREKKESFPLTVTSAQKNPTAFYLCASRRGNEQFFGPGTRLTVL.

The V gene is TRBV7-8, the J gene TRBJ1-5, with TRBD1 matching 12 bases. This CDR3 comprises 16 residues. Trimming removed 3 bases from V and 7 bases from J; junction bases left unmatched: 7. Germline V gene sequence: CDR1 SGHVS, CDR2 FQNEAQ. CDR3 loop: CASSLMGQGARQPQHF. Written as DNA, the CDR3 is TGTGCCAGCAGCTTGATGGGACAGGGGGCTCGGCAGCCCCAGCATTTT.

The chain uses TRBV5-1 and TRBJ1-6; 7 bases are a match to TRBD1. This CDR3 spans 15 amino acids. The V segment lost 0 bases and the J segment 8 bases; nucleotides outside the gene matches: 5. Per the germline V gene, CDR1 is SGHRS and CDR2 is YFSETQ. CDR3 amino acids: CASSLATDRYSPLHF. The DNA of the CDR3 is TGCGCCAGCAGCTTGGCGACGGACAGGTATTCACCCCTCCACTTT.

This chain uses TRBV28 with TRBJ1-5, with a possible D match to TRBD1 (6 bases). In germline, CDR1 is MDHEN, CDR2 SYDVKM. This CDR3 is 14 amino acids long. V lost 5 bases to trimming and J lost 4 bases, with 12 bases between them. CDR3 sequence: CASSPDRENQPQHF. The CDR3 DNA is TGTGCCAGCAGTCCGGACAGAGAGAATCAGCCCCAGCATTTT.

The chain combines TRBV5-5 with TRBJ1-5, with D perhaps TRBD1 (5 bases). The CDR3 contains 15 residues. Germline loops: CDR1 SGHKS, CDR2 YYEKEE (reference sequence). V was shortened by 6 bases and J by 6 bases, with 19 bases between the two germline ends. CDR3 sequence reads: CASTPDEGAFQPQHF. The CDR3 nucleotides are TGTGCCAGCACCCCTGATGAAGGGGCGTTTCAGCCCCAGCATTTT.

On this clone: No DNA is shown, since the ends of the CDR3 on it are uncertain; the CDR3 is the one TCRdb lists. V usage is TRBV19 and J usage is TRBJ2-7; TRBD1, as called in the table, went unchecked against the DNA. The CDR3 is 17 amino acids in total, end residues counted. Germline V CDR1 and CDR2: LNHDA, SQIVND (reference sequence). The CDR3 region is CASSILASGTGFSEQYF.

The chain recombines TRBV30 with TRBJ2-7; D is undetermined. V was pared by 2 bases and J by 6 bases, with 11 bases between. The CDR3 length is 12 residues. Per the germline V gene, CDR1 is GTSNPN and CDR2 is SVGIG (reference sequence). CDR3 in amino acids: CAWSRDQREQYV. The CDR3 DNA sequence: TGTGCCTGGAGTAGGGATCAGCGCGAGCAGTACGTC.

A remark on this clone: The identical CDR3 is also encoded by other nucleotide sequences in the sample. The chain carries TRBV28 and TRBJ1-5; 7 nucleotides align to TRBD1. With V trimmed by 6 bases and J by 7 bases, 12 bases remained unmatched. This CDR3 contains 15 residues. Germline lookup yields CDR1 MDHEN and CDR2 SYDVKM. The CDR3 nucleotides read TGTGCCAGCAGCCCCCCGCCAGGGGGAGGACAGCCCCAGCATTTT. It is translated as CASSPPPGGGQPQHF.

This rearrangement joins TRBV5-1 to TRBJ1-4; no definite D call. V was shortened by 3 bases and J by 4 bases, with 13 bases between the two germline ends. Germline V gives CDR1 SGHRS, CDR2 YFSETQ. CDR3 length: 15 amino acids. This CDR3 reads CASSSGQTGNEKLFF. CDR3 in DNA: TGCGCCAGCAGCTCCGGCCAAACGGGTAATGAAAAACTGTTTTTT.

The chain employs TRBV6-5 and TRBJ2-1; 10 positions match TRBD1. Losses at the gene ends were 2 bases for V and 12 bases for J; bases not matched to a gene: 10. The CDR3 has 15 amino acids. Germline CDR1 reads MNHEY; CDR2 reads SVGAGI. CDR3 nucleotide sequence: TGTGCCAGCAGTTACGCGACAGGGGGCATAGCAGGGCAGTTCTTC. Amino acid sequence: CASSYATGGIAGQFF.

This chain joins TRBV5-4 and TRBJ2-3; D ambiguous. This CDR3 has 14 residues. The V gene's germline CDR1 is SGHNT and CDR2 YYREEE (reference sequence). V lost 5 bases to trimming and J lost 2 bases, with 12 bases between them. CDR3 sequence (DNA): TGTGCCAGCAGTACCTATGGGCCCACAGATACGCAGTATTTT. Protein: CASSTYGPTDTQYF.

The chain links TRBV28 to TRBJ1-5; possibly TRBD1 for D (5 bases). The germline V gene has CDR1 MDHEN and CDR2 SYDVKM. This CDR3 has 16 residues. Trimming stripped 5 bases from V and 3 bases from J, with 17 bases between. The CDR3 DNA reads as TGTGCCAGCAGTCGGACACCTCCAACTTACAATCAGCCCCAGCATTTT. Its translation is CASSRTPPTYNQPQHF.

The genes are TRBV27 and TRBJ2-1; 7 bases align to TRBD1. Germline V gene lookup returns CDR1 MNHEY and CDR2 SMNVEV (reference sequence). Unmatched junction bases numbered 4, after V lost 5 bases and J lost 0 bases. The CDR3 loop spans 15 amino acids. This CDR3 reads CASSPRQGSYNEQFF. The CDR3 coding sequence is TGTGCCAGCAGTCCCCGACAGGGCTCCTACAATGAGCAGTTCTTC.